This T cell receptor beta chain was recorded in a study of blood T cell repertoires in COVID-19. About the study: Both acute and convalescent COVID-19 samples were obtained from the United States, Italy and Spain. The cDNA or gDNA used as material had been derived from T cells, B-cell-depleted T cells, or PBMCs.

Source study methods: Cell counts per sample came from amplifying reference gene primers. TCRdb's copy holds only in-frame clones and misses some; the assay was immunoSEQ multiplex PCR. The DNA gave D and trimming, while V, J and clone size come from that table. Of about 140,000 clones listed, around nine tenths are singletons. CDR1 is MNHNS and CDR2 is SASEGT in the germline V gene. The ends were cut back, 3 bases at V and 4 bases at J, with 9 bases in the middle. This CDR3 region has 13 residues. This chain connects TRBV6-1 to TRBJ1-1; D is unclear. The sequenced material came from peripheral blood. The TCR originated in a human donor in a cohort sampled during active COVID-19. CDR3 sequence (DNA): TGTGCCAGCAGTGACAGGATCGGCACTGAAGCTTTCTTT. As protein: CASSDRIGTEAFF.